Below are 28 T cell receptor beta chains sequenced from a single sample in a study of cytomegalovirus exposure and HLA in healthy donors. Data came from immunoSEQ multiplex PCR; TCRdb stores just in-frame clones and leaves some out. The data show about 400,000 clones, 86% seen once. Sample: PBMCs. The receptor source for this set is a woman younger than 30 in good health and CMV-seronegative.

CDR3 region: CASSTGQSNYGYTF. The CDR3 region has the DNA TGTGCCAGCAGTACGGGACAGTCTAACTATGGCTACACCTTC. The gene calls are TRBV27 and TRBJ1-2; 7 bases are a match to TRBD1. The J segment lost 0 bases and the V segment lost 5 bases, leaving 3 bases of the junction unmatched. The CDR3 runs to 14 residues. Germline values: CDR1 MNHEY, CDR2 SMNVEV (reference sequence).

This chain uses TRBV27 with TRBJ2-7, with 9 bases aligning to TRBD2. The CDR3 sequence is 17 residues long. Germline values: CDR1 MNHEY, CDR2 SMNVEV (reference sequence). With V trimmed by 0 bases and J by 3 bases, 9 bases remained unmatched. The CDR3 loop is CASSLSLGLAGNYEQYF. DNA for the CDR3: TGTGCCAGCAGTTTATCACTTGGGCTAGCGGGAAACTACGAGCAGTACTTC.

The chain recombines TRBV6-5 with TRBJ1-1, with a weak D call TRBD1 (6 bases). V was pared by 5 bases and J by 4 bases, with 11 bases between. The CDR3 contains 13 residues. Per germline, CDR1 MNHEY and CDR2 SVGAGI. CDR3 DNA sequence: TGTGCCAGCAGTGCAAACAGGGTCACTGAAGCTTTCTTT. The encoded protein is CASSANRVTEAFF.

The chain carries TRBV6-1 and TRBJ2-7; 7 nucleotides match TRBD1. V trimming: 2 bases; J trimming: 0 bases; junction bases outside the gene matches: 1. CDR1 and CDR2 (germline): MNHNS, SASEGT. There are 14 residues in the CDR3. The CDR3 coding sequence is TGTGCCAGCAGTGAATACAGGGGCTCCTACGAGCAGTACTTC. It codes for CASSEYRGSYEQYF.

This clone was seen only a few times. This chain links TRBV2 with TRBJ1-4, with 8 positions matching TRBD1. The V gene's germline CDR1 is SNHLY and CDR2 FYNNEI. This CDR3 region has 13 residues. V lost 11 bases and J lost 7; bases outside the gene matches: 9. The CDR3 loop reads CASQDRGIEKLFF. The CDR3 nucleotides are TGTGCCTCCCAAGACAGGGGAATTGAAAAACTGTTTTTT.

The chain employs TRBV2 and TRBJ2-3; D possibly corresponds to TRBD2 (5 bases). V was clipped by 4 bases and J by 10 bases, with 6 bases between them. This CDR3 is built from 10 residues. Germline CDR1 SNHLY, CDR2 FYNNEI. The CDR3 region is CASSAGAQYF. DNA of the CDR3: TGTGCCAGCAGTGCCGGGGCGCAGTATTTT.

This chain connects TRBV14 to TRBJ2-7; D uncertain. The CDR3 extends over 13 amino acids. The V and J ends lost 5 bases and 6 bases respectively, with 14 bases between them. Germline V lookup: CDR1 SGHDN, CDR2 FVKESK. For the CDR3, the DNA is TGTGCCAGCAGCTCCCGGGTTTATGGCGAGCAGTACTTC. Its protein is CASSSRVYGEQYF. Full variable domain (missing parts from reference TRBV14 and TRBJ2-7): EAGVTQFPSHSVIEKGQTVTLRCDPISGHDNLYWYRRVMGKEIKFLLHFVKESKQDESGMPNNRFLAERTGGTYSTLKVQPAELEDSGVYFCASSSRVYGEQYFGPGTRLTVT.

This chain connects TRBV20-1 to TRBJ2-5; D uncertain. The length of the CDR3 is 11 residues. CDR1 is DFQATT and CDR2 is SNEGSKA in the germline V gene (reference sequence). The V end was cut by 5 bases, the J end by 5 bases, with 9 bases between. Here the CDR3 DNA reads TGCAGTGCTCCTTCCAGGGAGACCCAGTACTTC. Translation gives CSAPSRETQYF.

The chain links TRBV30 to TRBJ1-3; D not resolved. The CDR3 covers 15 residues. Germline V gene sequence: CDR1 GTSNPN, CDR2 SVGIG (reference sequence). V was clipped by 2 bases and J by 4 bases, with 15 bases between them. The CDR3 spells CAWSPRGVPGNTIYF. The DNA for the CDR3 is TGTGCCTGGAGTCCCCGGGGAGTCCCGGGAAACACCATATATTTT.

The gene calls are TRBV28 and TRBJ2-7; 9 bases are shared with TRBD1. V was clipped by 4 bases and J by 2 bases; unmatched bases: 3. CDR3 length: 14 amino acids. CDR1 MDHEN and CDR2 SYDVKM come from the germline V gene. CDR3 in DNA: TGTGCCAGCAGTTCGGGACAGGGCGCCTACGAGCAGTACTTC. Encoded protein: CASSSGQGAYEQYF.

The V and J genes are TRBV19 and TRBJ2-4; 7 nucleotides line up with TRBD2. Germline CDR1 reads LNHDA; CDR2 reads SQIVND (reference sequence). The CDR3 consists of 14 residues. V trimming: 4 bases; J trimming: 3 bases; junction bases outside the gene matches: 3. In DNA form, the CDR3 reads TGTGCCAGTAGTAGCCGGGACTACAAAAACATTCAGTACTTC. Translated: CASSSRDYKNIQYF.

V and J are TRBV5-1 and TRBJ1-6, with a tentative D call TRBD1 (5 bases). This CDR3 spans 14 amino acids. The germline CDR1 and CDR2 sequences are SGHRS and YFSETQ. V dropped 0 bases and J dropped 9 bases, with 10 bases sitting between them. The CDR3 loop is CASSLGFGGSPLHF. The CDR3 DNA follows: TGCGCCAGCAGCTTGGGGTTCGGGGGTTCACCCCTCCACTTT.

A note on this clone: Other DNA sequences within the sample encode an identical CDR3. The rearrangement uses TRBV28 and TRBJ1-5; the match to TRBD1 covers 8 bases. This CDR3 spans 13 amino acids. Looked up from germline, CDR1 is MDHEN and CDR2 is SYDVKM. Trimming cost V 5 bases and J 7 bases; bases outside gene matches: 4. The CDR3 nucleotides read TGTGCCAGCAGTAGGACAGGGAACCAGCCCCAGCATTTT. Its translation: CASSRTGNQPQHF. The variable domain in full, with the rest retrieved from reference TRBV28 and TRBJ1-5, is DVKVTQSSRYLVKRTGEKVFLECVQDMDHENMFWYRQDPGLGLRLIYFSYDVKMKEKGDIPEGYSVSREKKERFSLILESASTNQTSMYLCASSRTGNQPQHFGDGTRLSIL.

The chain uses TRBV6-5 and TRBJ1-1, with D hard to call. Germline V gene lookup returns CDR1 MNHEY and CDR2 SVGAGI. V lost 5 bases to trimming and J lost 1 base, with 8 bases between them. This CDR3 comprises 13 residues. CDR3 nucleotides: TGTGCCAGCAGTGAACGGAGGAACACTGAAGCTTTCTTT. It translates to CASSERRNTEAFF.

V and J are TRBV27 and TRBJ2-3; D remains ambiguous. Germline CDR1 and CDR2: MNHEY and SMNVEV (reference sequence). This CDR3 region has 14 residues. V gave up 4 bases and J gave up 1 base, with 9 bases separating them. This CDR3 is CASSSLAGTDTQYF. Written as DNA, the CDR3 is TGTGCCAGCAGTTCCCTGGCGGGCACAGATACGCAGTATTTT.

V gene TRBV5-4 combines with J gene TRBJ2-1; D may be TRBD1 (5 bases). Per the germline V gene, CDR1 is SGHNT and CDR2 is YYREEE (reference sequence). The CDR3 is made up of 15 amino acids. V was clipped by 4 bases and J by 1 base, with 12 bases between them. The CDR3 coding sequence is TGTGCCAGCAGCCCTAAGGGGTCGTCCTACAATGAGCAGTTCTTC. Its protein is CASSPKGSSYNEQFF.

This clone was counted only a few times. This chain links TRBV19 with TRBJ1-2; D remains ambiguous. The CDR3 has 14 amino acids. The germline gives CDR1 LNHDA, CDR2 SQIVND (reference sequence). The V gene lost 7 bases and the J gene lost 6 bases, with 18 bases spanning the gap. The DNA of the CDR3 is TGTGCCAGTACCCAACCCGGCAGACGGGATGGCTACACCTTC. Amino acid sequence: CASTQPGRRDGYTF.

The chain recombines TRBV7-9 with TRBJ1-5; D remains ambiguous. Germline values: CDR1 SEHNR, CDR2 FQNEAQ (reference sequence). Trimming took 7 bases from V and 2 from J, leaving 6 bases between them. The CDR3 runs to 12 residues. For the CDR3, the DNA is TGTGCCAGCACCCGGGGCAATCAGCCCCAGCATTTT. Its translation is CASTRGNQPQHF.

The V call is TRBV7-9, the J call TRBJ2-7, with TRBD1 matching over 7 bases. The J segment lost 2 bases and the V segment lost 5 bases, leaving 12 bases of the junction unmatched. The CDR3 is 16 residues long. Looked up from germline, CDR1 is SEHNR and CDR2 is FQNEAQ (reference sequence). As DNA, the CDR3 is TGTGCCAGCAGCACAGCCGGGACAGCTTTTGCCTACGAGCAGTACTTC. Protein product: CASSTAGTAFAYEQYF.

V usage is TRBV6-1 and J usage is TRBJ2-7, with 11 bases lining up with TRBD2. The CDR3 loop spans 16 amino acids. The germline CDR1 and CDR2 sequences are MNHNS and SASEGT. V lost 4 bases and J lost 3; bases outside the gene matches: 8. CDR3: CASSVWGTSGNYEQYF. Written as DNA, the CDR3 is TGTGCCAGCAGTGTTTGGGGGACTAGCGGAAACTACGAGCAGTACTTC.

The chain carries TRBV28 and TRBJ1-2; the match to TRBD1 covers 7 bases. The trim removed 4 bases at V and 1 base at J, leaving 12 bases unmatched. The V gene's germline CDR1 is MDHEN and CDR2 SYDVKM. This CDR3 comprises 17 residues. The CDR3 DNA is TGTGCCAGCAGTTCAAACATACAGGGGATGGGTAACTATGGCTACACCTTC. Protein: CASSSNIQGMGNYGYTF.

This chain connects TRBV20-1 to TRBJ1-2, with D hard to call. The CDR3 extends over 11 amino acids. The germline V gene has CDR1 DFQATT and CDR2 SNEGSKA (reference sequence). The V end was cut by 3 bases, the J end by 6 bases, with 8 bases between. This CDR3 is CSARWLDGYTF. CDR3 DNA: TGCAGTGCTAGGTGGCTAGATGGCTACACCTTC.

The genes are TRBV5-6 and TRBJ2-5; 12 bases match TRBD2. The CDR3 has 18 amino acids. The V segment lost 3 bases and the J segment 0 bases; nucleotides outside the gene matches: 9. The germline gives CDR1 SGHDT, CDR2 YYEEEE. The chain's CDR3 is CASSSQLAGGLYQETQYF. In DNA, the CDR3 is TGTGCCAGCAGCTCTCAACTAGCGGGGGGCCTGTACCAAGAGACCCAGTACTTC. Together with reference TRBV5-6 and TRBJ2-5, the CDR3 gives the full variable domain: DAGVTQSPTHLIKTRGQQVTLRCSPKSGHDTVSWYQQALGQGPQFIFQYYEEEERQRGNFPDRFSGHQFPNYSSELNVNALLLGDSALYLCASSSQLAGGLYQETQYFGPGTRLLVL.

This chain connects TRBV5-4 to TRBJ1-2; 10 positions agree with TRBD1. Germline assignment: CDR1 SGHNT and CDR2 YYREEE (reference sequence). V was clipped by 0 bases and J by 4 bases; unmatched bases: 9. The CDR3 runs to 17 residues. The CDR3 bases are TGTGCCAGCAGCTTGGCGCCGGGACAGGGGTCCCTCTATGGCTACACCTTC. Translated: CASSLAPGQGSLYGYTF.

As DNA, the CDR3 is TGTGCCAGTAGTATGACGGGAGTTTCCTACGAGCAGTACTTC. Protein sequence: CASSMTGVSYEQYF. The chain recombines TRBV19 with TRBJ2-7; perhaps TRBD2 as D (6 bases). The CDR3 consists of 14 residues. Germline V gene data show CDR1 as LNHDA and CDR2 as SQIVND (reference sequence). Deletions cut 3 bases from V and 1 base from J, with 10 bases between.

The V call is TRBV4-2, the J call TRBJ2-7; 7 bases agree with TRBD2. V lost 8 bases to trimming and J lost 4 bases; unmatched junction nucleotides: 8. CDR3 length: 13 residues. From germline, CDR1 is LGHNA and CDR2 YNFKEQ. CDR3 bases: TGTGCCAGCGGACAAGGGAGGGCGTACGAGCAGTACTTC. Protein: CASGQGRAYEQYF.

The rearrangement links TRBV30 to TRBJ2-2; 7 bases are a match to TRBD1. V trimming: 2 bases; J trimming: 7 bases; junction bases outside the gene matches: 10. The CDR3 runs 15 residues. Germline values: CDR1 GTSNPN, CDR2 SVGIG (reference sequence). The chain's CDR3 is CAWSPRGGPGGELFF. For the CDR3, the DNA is TGTGCCTGGAGTCCTAGAGGGGGCCCCGGCGGGGAGCTGTTTTTT.

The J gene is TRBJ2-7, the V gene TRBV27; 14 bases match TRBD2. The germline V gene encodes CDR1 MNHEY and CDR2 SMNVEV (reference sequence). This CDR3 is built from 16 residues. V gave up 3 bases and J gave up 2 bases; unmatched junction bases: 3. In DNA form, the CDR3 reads TGTGCCAGCAGTTTGGGGACTAGCGGGAGACCCTACGAGCAGTACTTC. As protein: CASSLGTSGRPYEQYF.